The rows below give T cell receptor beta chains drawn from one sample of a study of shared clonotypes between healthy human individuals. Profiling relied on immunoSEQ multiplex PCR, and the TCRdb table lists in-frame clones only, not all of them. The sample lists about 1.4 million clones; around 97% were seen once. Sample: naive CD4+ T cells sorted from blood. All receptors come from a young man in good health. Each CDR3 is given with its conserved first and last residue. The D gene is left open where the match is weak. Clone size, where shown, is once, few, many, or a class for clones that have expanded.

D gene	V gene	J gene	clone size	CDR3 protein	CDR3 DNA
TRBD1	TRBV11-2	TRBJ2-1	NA	CASSLLSWTGDLNEQFF	TGTGCCAGCAGCTTACTTTCCTGGACAGGGGACTTAAATGAGCAGTTCTTC
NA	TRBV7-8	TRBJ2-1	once	CASSSHNRGYNEQFF	TGTGCCAGCAGCAGTCACAATCGGGGTTACAATGAGCAGTTCTTC
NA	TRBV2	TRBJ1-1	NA	CASTLDPNRTFF	TGTGCCAGCACCCTCGACCCTAATAGAACTTTCTTT
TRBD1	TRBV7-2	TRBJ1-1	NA	CASSLRQGGTEAFF	TGTGCCAGCAGCCTAAGACAGGGAGGAACTGAAGCTTTCTTT
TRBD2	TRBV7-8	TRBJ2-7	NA	CASSLARTSGRREQYF	TGTGCCAGCAGCTTAGCTCGGACTAGCGGGAGGAGGGAGCAGTACTTC
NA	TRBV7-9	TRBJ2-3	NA	CASSFGGPPDTQYF	TGTGCCAGCAGCTTTGGGGGGCCCCCAGATACGCAGTATTTT
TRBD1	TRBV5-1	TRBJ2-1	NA	CASSRGQVSSYNEQFF	TGCGCCAGCAGCAGGGGACAGGTGAGCTCCTACAATGAGCAGTTCTTC
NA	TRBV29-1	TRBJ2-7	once	CSVSGAYEQYF	TGCAGCGTTTCCGGGGCGTACGAGCAGTACTTC
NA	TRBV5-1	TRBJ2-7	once	CASSIGLSYEQYF	TGCGCCAGCAGCATTGGACTTTCCTACGAGCAGTACTTC
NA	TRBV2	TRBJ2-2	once	CASSGNRGGGELFF	TGTGCCAGCAGTGGGAATAGGGGCGGTGGGGAGCTGTTTTTT
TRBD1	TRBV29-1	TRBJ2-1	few	CTARDRGYNEQFF	TGCACAGCCCGGGACAGGGGTTACAATGAGCAGTTCTTC
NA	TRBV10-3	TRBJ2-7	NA	CAISGTDVEEQYF	TGTGCCATCAGTGGGACAGACGTTGAAGAGCAGTACTTC
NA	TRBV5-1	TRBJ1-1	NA	CASSLKLLKQSSNTEAFF	TGCGCCAGCAGCTTAAAGCTACTGAAACAGAGCTCAAACACTGAAGCTTTCTTT
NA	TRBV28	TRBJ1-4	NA	CASSLAQGRGEKLFF	TGTGCCAGCAGTTTAGCCCAGGGGAGGGGTGAAAAACTGTTTTTT
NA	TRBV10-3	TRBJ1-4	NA	CAISEEAGQNEKLFF	TGTGCCATCAGTGAGGAGGCAGGGCAAAATGAAAAACTGTTTTTT
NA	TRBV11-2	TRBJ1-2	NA	CASRYTGNYGYTF	TGTGCCAGCAGATATACAGGGAACTATGGCTACACCTTC
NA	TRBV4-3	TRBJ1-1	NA	CASSQEGQGGTEAFF	TGCGCCAGCAGCCAAGAGGGGCAGGGTGGAACTGAAGCTTTCTTT
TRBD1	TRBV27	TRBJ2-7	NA	CASSPRYRGTGAYEQYF	TGTGCCAGTAGTCCCAGGTACCGGGGGACAGGAGCCTACGAGCAGTACTTC
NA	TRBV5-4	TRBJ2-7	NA	CASSLVGVNEQYF	TGTGCCAGCAGCTTGGTTGGGGTTAACGAGCAGTACTTC
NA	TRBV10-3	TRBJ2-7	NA	CAISERSEQYF	TGTGCCATCAGTGAGAGGAGCGAGCAGTACTTC
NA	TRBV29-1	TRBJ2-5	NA	CSVEYRVGVGGETQYF	TGCAGCGTTGAATACAGGGTCGGGGTCGGAGGAGAGACCCAGTACTTC
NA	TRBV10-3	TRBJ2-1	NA	CAISELGTRGNEQFF	TGTGCCATCAGTGAGTTAGGGACAAGGGGTAATGAGCAGTTCTTC
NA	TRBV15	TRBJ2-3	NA	CATSRDYGGTMRDTQYF	TGTGCCACCAGCAGAGATTACGGTGGGACGATGAGGGATACGCAGTATTTT
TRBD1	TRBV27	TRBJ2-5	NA	CASSLRPDRGVVTQYF	TGTGCCAGCAGCCTGAGGCCGGACAGGGGAGTGGTGACCCAGTACTTC
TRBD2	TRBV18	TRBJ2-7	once	CASSPGSSGIDEQYF	TGTGCCAGCTCCCCTGGGTCTAGCGGGATTGACGAGCAGTACTTC
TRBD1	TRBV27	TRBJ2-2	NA	CASSTYTGGNTGELFF	TGTGCCAGCAGTACATACACAGGGGGCAACACCGGGGAGCTGTTTTTT
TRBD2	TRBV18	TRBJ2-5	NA	CASSRGTSGSVGETQYF	TGTGCCAGCTCACGGGGGACTAGCGGGAGTGTGGGAGAGACCCAGTACTTC
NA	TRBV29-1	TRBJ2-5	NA	CSAKTSGIVGPQYF	TGCAGCGCCAAGACTAGTGGAATCGTTGGGCCCCAGTACTTC
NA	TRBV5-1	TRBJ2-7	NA	CASSLAGGSRSSYEQYF	TGCGCCAGCAGCTTGGCCGGAGGTAGCAGGAGCTCCTACGAGCAGTACTTC
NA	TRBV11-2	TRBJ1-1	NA	CASSLRPLWEGDMNTEAFF	TGTGCCAGCAGCTTAAGGCCCCTGTGGGAGGGGGATATGAACACTGAAGCTTTCTTT
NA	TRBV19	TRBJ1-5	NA	CASTAGPGYGAQHF	TGTGCCAGTACCGCAGGCCCCGGGTACGGGGCCCAGCATTTT
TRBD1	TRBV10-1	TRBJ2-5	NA	CASSGPGQGALEETQYF	TGCGCCAGCAGTGGGCCGGGACAGGGGGCCTTGGAAGAGACCCAGTACTTC